The rows below give T cell receptor beta chains drawn from one sample of a study of cytomegalovirus exposure and HLA in healthy donors. Repertoires were generated with immunoSEQ multiplex PCR, while TCRdb's copy carries only in-frame clones and drops some. This sample has around 170,000 clones; more than 65% occur once, and the top ten carry approximately 1.3%. Sequenced material: PBMCs. These receptors were taken from a man over 45 in good health and CMV-seropositive. Each CDR3 is given with its conserved first and last residue. A D gene is named only where the DNA matches it firmly. The size entry is marked missing in some rows and otherwise reads once, few, many or a size class.

J gene,CDR3 length,V gene,clone size,D gene,CDR3 protein,CDR3 DNA
TRBJ1-3,15,TRBV6-5,-,-,CASSSADSSGNTIYF,TGTGCCAGCAGCTCCGCGGACAGCTCTGGAAACACCATATATTTT
TRBJ2-2,13,TRBV4-1,-,-,CASSLTSTGELFF,TGCGCCAGCAGCCTAACGAGCACCGGGGAGCTGTTTTTT
TRBJ1-2,15,TRBV6-1,-,TRBD1,CASSEAGTVYYGYTF,TGTGCCAGCAGTGAAGCGGGGACAGTCTACTATGGCTACACCTTC
TRBJ2-1,16,TRBV4-3,-,TRBD2,CASSQDLAGPYNEQFF,TGCGCCAGCAGCCAAGATCTAGCGGGACCCTACAATGAGCAGTTCTTC
TRBJ2-1,14,TRBV19,few,-,CASIGGYSYNEQFF,TGTGCCAGTATTGGAGGGTACTCCTACAATGAGCAGTTCTTC
TRBJ2-7,17,TRBV25-1,-,-,CASSEWGWAGVTGEQYF,TGTGCCAGCAGTGAATGGGGCTGGGCTGGGGTTACAGGCGAGCAGTACTTC
TRBJ1-4,14,TRBV30,-,-,CAWSVPGINEKLFF,TGTGCCTGGAGTGTACCGGGGATTAATGAAAAACTGTTTTTT
TRBJ1-1,12,TRBV2,few,-,CASSGSGGQAFF,TGTGCCAGCAGTGGATCGGGGGGGCAAGCTTTCTTT
TRBJ1-1,14,TRBV11-2,-,-,CASSSPRGDTEAFF,TGTGCCAGCAGCTCCCCCCGGGGGGACACTGAAGCTTTCTTT
TRBJ2-2,16,TRBV11-2,-,TRBD1,CASTSSPDRVTGELFF,TGTGCCAGCACCTCATCCCCTGACAGGGTAACCGGGGAGCTGTTTTTT
TRBJ2-1,15,TRBV29-1,-,TRBD2,CSVHIPGLALPDQFF,TGCAGCGTCCATATCCCGGGACTAGCGCTCCCTGATCAGTTCTTC
TRBJ1-1,13,TRBV5-4,few,-,CASSPELNTEAFF,TGTGCCAGCAGCCCGGAGCTGAACACTGAAGCTTTCTTT
TRBJ1-1,11,TRBV30,-,TRBD1,CAGWTGSGAFF,TGTGCCGGATGGACAGGGAGTGGAGCTTTCTTT
TRBJ1-4,13,TRBV15,-,-,CATSRDGGEKLFF,TGTGCCACCAGCAGAGATGGAGGTGAAAAACTGTTTTTT
TRBJ2-7,13,TRBV7-2,-,-,CASSNQATYEQYF,TGTGCCAGCAGCAACCAGGCAACCTACGAGCAGTACTTC
TRBJ2-5,14,TRBV11-2,once,TRBD2,CASSLGTSVETQYF,TGTGCCAGCAGCTTAGGTACTAGCGTAGAGACCCAGTACTTC
TRBJ2-7,14,TRBV2,-,-,CASSEFGVSYEQYF,TGTGCCAGCAGTGAATTCGGGGTCTCCTACGAGCAGTACTTC
TRBJ1-1,17,TRBV5-1,once,TRBD1,CASSLWGQWAMNTEAFF,TGCGCCAGCAGCTTGTGGGGACAGTGGGCGATGAACACTGAAGCTTTCTTT
TRBJ2-2,16,TRBV7-2,-,TRBD1,CASSVTGGLNTGELFF,TGTGCCAGCAGCGTTACAGGGGGCTTAAACACCGGGGAGCTGTTTTTT
TRBJ2-3,16,TRBV6-5,-,TRBD2,CASSSTGGRSTDTQYF,TGTGCCAGCAGTTCCACGGGGGGGAGAAGCACAGATACGCAGTATTTT
TRBJ1-6,13,TRBV6-6,-,-,CATGGVVQSPLHF,TGTGCCACCGGCGGGGTAGTGCAATCACCCCTCCACTTT
TRBJ2-3,15,TRBV9,-,TRBD2,CASSVSGGAGDTQYF,TGTGCCAGCAGCGTTAGCGGGGGGGCGGGAGATACGCAGTATTTT
TRBJ2-1,13,TRBV5-4,-,-,CASRSPSGSEQFF,TGTGCCAGCAGGAGCCCATCGGGGTCAGAGCAGTTCTTC
TRBJ1-4,14,TRBV2,few,-,CASTETGVDEKLFF,TGTGCCAGCACCGAAACGGGGGTTGATGAAAAACTGTTTTTT
TRBJ1-6,11,TRBV14,-,-,CASSHGSPLHF,TGTGCCAGCAGCCACGGTTCACCCCTCCACTTT
TRBJ2-1,20,TRBV28,-,TRBD2,CASSAPSGGKTSGSYNEQFF,TGTGCCAGCAGTGCCCCCTCGGGGGGGAAGACTAGCGGGAGCTACAATGAGCAGTTCTTC
TRBJ1-4,14,TRBV4-2,-,-,CASRPRTTNEKLFF,TGTGCCAGCAGACCCAGGACAACTAATGAAAAACTGTTTTTT
TRBJ1-3,15,TRBV5-1,few,TRBD1,CASSQRQGSGNTIYF,TGCGCCAGCAGCCAACGACAGGGCTCTGGAAACACCATATATTTT
TRBJ2-1,13,TRBV28,-,-,CASNWRSYNEQFF,TGTGCCAGCAATTGGAGGAGCTACAATGAGCAGTTCTTC
TRBJ1-4,14,TRBV7-2,few,TRBD1,CASRTGTGNEKLFF,TGTGCCAGCAGAACCGGGACAGGGAATGAAAAACTGTTTTTT
TRBJ2-1,14,TRBV10-1,-,TRBD2,CASNGLAGVGEQFF,TGCGCCAGCAATGGACTAGCGGGAGTAGGTGAGCAGTTCTTC
TRBJ1-2,12,TRBV7-9,-,-,CASSPGAGGYTF,TGTGCCAGCAGCCCAGGGGCGGGTGGCTACACCTTC
TRBJ1-2,12,TRBV28,-,-,CASSYPGDGYTF,TGTGCCAGCAGTTATCCAGGGGATGGCTACACCTTC
TRBJ1-1,12,TRBV7-9,-,-,CASSQGDTEAFF,TGTGCCAGCAGCCAAGGGGACACTGAAGCTTTCTTT
TRBJ1-3,15,TRBV5-1,few,-,CASSPDSGNGNTIYF,TGCGCCAGCAGCCCGGACTCGGGGAATGGAAACACCATATATTTT
TRBJ2-1,15,TRBV2,once,TRBD2,CASSEDREGYNEQFF,TGTGCCAGCAGTGAAGATCGGGAGGGGTACAATGAGCAGTTCTTC
TRBJ2-2,18,TRBV27,-,TRBD2,CASSSGTSGRRRTGELFF,TGTGCCAGCAGTTCCGGGACTAGCGGGAGAAGAAGGACCGGGGAGCTGTTTTTT
TRBJ1-5,16,TRBV28,-,-,CAIHPGTGISNQPQHF,TGTGCCATCCACCCCGGAACAGGGATCAGCAATCAGCCCCAGCATTTT
TRBJ1-1,14,TRBV28,-,-,CASSPQVEGTEAFF,TGTGCCAGCAGCCCTCAGGTCGAAGGCACTGAAGCTTTCTTT
TRBJ2-1,14,TRBV5-1,-,TRBD2,CASSLLAGNNEQFF,TGCGCCAGCAGCTTGCTAGCGGGAAACAATGAGCAGTTCTTC
TRBJ1-5,16,TRBV7-8,few,-,CASSLVRAINNQPQHF,TGTGCCAGCAGCTTAGTCAGGGCTATCAACAATCAGCCCCAGCATTTT
TRBJ2-1,16,TRBV29-1,-,TRBD2,CSVSPPGLAGGSEQFF,TGCAGCGTCTCCCCGCCGGGACTAGCGGGAGGCTCTGAGCAGTTCTTC
TRBJ1-2,15,TRBV28,-,TRBD1,CASSGGDRGFRGYTF,TGTGCCAGCAGTGGGGGGGACAGGGGCTTTAGGGGCTACACCTTC
TRBJ2-1,15,TRBV7-8,once,TRBD2,CASSTRLAGYNEQFF,TGTGCCAGCAGCACCCGACTAGCGGGTTACAATGAGCAGTTCTTC
TRBJ1-3,14,TRBV6-5,-,TRBD1,CASRRTGVGNTIYF,TGCGCCAGCAGGCGCACAGGGGTTGGAAACACCATATATTTT
TRBJ1-2,18,TRBV18,few,TRBD1,CASSASGFAGQGMSGYTF,TGTGCCAGCTCGGCCTCTGGTTTTGCGGGACAGGGGATGAGTGGCTACACCTTC
TRBJ2-7,13,TRBV6-1,-,-,CASAAQINYEQYF,TGTGCCAGCGCGGCTCAAATTAACTACGAGCAGTACTTC
TRBJ1-5,13,TRBV7-2,once,-,CASSLGTGQPQHF,TGTGCCAGCAGCTTAGGTACGGGTCAGCCCCAGCATTTT
TRBJ1-1,13,TRBV5-3,-,TRBD1,CAGEGGAKTEAFF,TGTGCCGGGGAAGGGGGCGCGAAGACTGAAGCTTTCTTT
TRBJ2-7,14,TRBV14,-,TRBD1,CASNSGQGAEEQYF,TGTGCCAGCAACTCGGGACAGGGGGCTGAAGAGCAGTACTTC
TRBJ2-3,14,TRBV10-3,-,-,CAISSGPRADTQYF,TGTGCCATCAGTTCCGGACCCAGGGCAGATACGCAGTATTTT
TRBJ2-3,16,TRBV13,-,-,CASSHRRGALTDTQYF,TGTGCCAGCAGCCACCGCCGGGGGGCCCTCACAGATACGCAGTATTTT
TRBJ1-2,14,TRBV19,-,-,CASSIGPGSYGYTF,TGTGCCAGTAGTATAGGGCCTGGTTCCTATGGCTACACCTTC
TRBJ1-6,16,TRBV7-9,-,-,CASSPSPVKINSPLHF,TGTGCCAGCAGCCCGTCCCCAGTGAAGATTAATTCACCCCTCCACTTT
TRBJ2-5,16,TRBV28,-,TRBD2,CASSLRTSRYQETQYF,TGTGCCAGCAGTTTACGGACTAGCAGGTACCAAGAGACCCAGTACTTC